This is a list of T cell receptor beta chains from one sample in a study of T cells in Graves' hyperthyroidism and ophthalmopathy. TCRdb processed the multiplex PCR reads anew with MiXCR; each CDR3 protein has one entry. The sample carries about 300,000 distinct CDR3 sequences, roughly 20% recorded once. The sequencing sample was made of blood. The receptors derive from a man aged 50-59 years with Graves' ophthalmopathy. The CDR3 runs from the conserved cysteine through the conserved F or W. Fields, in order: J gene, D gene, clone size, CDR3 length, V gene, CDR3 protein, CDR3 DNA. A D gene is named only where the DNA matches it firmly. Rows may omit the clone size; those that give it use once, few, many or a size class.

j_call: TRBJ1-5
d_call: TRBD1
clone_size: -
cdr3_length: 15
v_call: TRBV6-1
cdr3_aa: CASDGQGSSNQPQHF
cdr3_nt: TGTGCCAGTGATGGACAGGGGTCTAGCAATCAGCCCCAGCATTTT

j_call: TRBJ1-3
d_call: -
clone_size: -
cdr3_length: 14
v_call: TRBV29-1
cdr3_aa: CSVEGGLTGNTIYF
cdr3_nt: TGCAGCGTCGAAGGGGGTTTGACTGGAAACACCATATATTTT

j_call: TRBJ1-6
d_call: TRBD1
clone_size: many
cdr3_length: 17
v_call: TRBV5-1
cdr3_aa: CASSPWAEQGANSPLHF
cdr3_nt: TGCGCCAGCAGCCCTTGGGCAGAACAGGGGGCGAATTCACCCCTCCACTTT

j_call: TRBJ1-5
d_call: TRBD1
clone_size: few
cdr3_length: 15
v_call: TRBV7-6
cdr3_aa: CASSPRTGDNQPQHF
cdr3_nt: TGTGCCAGCAGCCCACGGACAGGGGACAATCAGCCCCAGCATTTT

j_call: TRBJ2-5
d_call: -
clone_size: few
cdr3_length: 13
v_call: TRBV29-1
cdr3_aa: CSVGGGDIKTQYF
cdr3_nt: TGCAGCGTTGGTGGGGGAGACATAAAGACCCAGTACTTC

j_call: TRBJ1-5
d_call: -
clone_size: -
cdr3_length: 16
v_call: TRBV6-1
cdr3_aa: CASISLGPWGNQPQHF
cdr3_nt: TGTGCCAGCATCTCACTCGGACCCTGGGGCAATCAGCCCCAGCATTTT

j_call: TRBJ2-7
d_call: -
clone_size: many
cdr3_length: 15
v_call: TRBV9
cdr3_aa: CASSPGVKPRDEQYF
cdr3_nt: TGTGCCAGCAGCCCAGGGGTAAAGCCGCGGGACGAGCAGTACTTC

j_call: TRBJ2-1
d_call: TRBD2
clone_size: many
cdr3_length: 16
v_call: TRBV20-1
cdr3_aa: CSARDVAGANINEQFF
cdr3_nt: TGCAGTGCTAGGGACGTAGCGGGAGCAAATATCAATGAGCAGTTCTTC

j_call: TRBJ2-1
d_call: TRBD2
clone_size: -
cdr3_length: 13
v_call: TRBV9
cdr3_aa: CASSPMESGMKFF
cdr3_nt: TGTGCCAGCAGCCCAATGGAAAGCGGGATGAAGTTCTTC

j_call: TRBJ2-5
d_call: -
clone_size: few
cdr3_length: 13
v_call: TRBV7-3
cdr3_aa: CASSLSLQETQYF
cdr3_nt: TGTGCCAGCAGCTTAAGCCTACAAGAGACCCAGTACTTC

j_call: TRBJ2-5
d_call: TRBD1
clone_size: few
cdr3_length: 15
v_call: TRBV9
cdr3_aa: CASSVQGATQETQYF
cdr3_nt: TGTGCCAGCAGCGTACAGGGGGCGACCCAAGAGACCCAGTACTTC

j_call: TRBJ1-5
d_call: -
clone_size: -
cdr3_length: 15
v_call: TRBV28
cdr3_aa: CANSFGGAGNQPQHF
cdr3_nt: TGTGCCAACAGTTTCGGGGGGGCGGGCAATCAGCCCCAGCATTTT

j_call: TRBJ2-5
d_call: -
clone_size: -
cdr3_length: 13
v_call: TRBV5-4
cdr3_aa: CASSPLGLEGLYF
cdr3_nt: TGTGCCAGCAGCCCCCTTGGGCTAGAAGGTTTGTACTTC

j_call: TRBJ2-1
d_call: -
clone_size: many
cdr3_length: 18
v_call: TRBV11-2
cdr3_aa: CASSSYPLTNMGGNEQFF
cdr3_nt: TGTGCCAGCAGCTCCTACCCCCTGACGAACATGGGTGGAAATGAGCAGTTCTTC

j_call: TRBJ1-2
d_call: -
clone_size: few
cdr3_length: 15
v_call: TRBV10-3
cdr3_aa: CAISEWGSQDYGYTF
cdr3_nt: TGTGCCATCAGTGAGTGGGGGTCTCAGGACTATGGCTACACCTTC

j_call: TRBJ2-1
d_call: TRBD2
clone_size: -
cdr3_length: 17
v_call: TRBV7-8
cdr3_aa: CASSLAGGLVSYNEQFF
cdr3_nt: TGTGCCAGCAGCTTAGCGGGGGGACTAGTCTCCTACAATGAGCAGTTCTTC

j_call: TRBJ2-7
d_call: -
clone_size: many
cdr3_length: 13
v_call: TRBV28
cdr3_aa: CASSSGPTYEQYF
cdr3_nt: TGTGCCAGCAGCTCAGGCCCAACTTACGAGCAGTACTTC

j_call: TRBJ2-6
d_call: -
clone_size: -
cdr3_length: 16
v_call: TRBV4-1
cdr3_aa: CASSRMTYRGANVLTF
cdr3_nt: TGCGCCAGCAGCCGGATGACCTACCGTGGGGCCAACGTCCTGACTTTC

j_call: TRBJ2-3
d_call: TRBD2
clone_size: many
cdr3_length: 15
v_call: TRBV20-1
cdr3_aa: CSASVAREFSDTQYF
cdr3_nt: TGCAGTGCTAGCGTGGCGCGGGAGTTTTCAGATACGCAGTATTTT

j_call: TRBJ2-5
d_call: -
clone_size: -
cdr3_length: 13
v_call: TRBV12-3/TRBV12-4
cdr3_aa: CATSGGGAETQYF
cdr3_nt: TGTGCCACCAGTGGTGGTGGGGCTGAGACCCAGTACTTC

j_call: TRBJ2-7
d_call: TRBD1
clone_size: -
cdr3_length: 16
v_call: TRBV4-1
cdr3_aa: CASSHLSPGQLYEQYF
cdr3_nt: TGCGCCAGCAGCCACTTATCTCCGGGACAGCTTTACGAGCAGTACTTC

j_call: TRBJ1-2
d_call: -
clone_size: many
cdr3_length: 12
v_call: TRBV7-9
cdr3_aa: CASSPQGYGYTF
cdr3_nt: TGTGCCAGCAGCCCCCAGGGATATGGCTACACCTTC

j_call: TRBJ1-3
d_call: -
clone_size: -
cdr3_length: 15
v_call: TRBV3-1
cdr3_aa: CASSQEGGSGNTIYF
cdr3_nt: TGTGCCAGCAGCCAAGAAGGCGGGTCTGGAAACACCATATATTTT

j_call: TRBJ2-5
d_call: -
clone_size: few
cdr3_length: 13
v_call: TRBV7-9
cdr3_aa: CASSTTWRETQYF
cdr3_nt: TGTGCCAGCAGCACGACCTGGAGAGAGACCCAGTACTTC

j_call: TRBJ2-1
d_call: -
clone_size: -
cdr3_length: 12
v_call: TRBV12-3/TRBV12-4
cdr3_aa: CASSRLANEQFF
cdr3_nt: TGTGCCAGCAGCCGACTGGCCAATGAGCAGTTCTTC

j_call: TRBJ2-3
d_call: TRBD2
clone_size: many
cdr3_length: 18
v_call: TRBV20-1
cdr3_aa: CSATSGGLAVVAGDTQYF
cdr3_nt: TGCAGTGCTACGTCAGGAGGACTAGCGGTGGTAGCGGGAGATACGCAGTATTTT

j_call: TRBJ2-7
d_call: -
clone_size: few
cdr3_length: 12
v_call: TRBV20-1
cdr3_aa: CSARAGIYEQYF
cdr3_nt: TGCAGTGCTAGAGCGGGGATTTACGAGCAGTACTTC

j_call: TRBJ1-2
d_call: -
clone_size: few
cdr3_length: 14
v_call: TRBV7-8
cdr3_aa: CASSFGGRLYGYTF
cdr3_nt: TGTGCCAGCAGCTTCGGTGGCAGACTCTATGGCTACACCTTC

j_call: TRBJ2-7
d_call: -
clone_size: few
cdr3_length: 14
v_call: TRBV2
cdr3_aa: CASSEGQPGREQYF
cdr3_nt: TGTGCCAGCAGCGAGGGACAACCCGGTCGCGAGCAGTACTTC

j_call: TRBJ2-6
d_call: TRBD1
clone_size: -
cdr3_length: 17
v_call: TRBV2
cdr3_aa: CASTPGQGSTGANVLTF
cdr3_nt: TGTGCCAGCACCCCGGGACAGGGAAGTACTGGGGCCAACGTCCTGACTTTC

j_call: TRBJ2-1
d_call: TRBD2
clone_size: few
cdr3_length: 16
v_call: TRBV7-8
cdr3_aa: CASSEGTSGPYNEQFF
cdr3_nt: TGTGCCAGCAGCGAAGGGACTAGCGGTCCCTACAATGAGCAGTTCTTC